This record covers a single T cell receptor beta chain. MiXCR, run by TCRdb on the 5' RACE reads, gives a single entry per CDR3 protein. The top ten hold roughly a fifth of the sample, which has 250,000 to 300,000 distinct CDR3 sequences, approximately 15% seen once. This CDR3 spans 12 amino acids. Between the trimmed V and J ends, which lost 6 bases and 9 bases, there was a span of 11 bases. Germline CDR1 is LGHNA and CDR2 is YSLEER. This entry belongs to a study of T-cell memory formation after mild COVID-19. The J gene is TRBJ2-2, the V gene TRBV4-3; perhaps TRBD2 as D (5 bases). The TCR was taken from a man younger than 35 who had mild COVID-19 (a few samples of this study predate the infection). Cell type and time point are not known. Input material: PBMCs or a T cell subset sorted from them (not recorded which). CDR3 sequence: CASSFEGRELFF. CDR3 DNA sequence: TGCGCCAGCAGTTTCGAGGGCAGGGAGCTGTTTTTT.